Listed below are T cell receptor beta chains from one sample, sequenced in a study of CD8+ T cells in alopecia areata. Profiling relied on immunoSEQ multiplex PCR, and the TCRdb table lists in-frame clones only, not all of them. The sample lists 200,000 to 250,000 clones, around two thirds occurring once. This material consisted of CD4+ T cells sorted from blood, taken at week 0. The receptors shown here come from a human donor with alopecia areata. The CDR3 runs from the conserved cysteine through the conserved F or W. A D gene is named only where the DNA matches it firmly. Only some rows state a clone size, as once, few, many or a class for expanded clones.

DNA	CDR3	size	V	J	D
TGTGCCTGGAGTGTACTGCTCTCGGGCTACGAGCAGTACTTC	CAWSVLLSGYEQYF	.	TRBV30	TRBJ2-7	.
TGCAGCGTTGGGGGGCTAGCGGATCGGTTCTTC	CSVGGLADRFF	.	TRBV29-1	TRBJ2-1	.
TGTGCCAGAACAGGATACACCGGGGAGCTGTTTTTT	CARTGYTGELFF	few	TRBV7-3	TRBJ2-2	.
TGTGCCACCAGCCTGCAACAGGGCGTCCAAGAGACCCAGTACTTC	CATSLQQGVQETQYF	.	TRBV15	TRBJ2-5	.
TGTGCCAGCAGCTTACGTTTAGCCGGGACTAGCGGGGGGCAAGAGACCCAGTACTTC	CASSLRLAGTSGGQETQYF	.	TRBV7-2	TRBJ2-5	TRBD2
TGTGCCAGCGGAATAGCGGGGGGGCGCAATGAGCAGTTCTTC	CASGIAGGRNEQFF	few	TRBV27	TRBJ2-1	TRBD2
TGTGCCAGCAGTCCGGGTCGGAGCTCCTACAATGAGCAGTTCTTC	CASSPGRSSYNEQFF	few	TRBV7-9	TRBJ2-1	.
TGCGCCAGCAGCCAGGGCAGGAGCGAGACGCAGTATTTT	CASSQGRSETQYF	.	TRBV4-1	TRBJ2-3	.
TGTGCCAGCAGTTATAGACAGATTAACACCGGGGAGCTGTTTTTT	CASSYRQINTGELFF	.	TRBV6-5	TRBJ2-2	.
TGTGCCAGCAGCGTAGCGGGGGGAGGTGGGAATACGCAGTATTTT	CASSVAGGGGNTQYF	.	TRBV5-4	TRBJ2-3	TRBD2
TGTGCCAGCAGTGGACAGCGCACAGATACGCAGTATTTT	CASSGQRTDTQYF	few	TRBV6-1	TRBJ2-3	.
TGTGCCTGGAGTCCGGGATACGAGCAGTACTTC	CAWSPGYEQYF	.	TRBV30	TRBJ2-7	.
TGTGCCAGCAGTTTATCGGCGGGCGGGTTTGGATCACCCCTCCACTTT	CASSLSAGGFGSPLHF	.	TRBV27	TRBJ1-6	.
TGCAGCGTTGAGGTGACAGGGACGGGGGCTTTCTTT	CSVEVTGTGAFF	.	TRBV29-1	TRBJ1-1	TRBD1
TGTGCCTGGAGTGTACTACTGGGGGGCAACGAGCAGTACTTC	CAWSVLLGGNEQYF	.	TRBV30	TRBJ2-7	.
TGTGCCAGCAGCTTGGCAGGGGATACGCAGTATTTT	CASSLAGDTQYF	.	TRBV5-4	TRBJ2-3	.
TGCAGCGGCCGACAGGGGGAGACCCAGTACTTC	CSGRQGETQYF	.	TRBV29-1	TRBJ2-5	TRBD1
TGTGCCAGCTCCCCGTACCAAGAGACCCAGTACTTC	CASSPYQETQYF	.	TRBV18	TRBJ2-5	.
TGTGCCAGCAGGGACCAGGGGCAAGGTGGCTACACCTTC	CASRDQGQGGYTF	.	TRBV2	TRBJ1-2	.
TGCAGCGAGGGCGAGGGACAGCCTTACAATGAGCAGTTCTTC	CSEGEGQPYNEQFF	.	TRBV29-1	TRBJ2-1	TRBD1
TGCGCCAGCAGTCTAGAATTTGCAGGACCTAATTCACCCCTCCACTTT	CASSLEFAGPNSPLHF	.	TRBV23-1	TRBJ1-6	.
TGTGCCTGGAGCGACTTACAGCGACCGAACACCGGGGAGCTGTTTTTT	CAWSDLQRPNTGELFF	.	TRBV30	TRBJ2-2	.
TGTGCCTGGAGTCAACGGGTGGGGACCACAGATACGCAGTATTTT	CAWSQRVGTTDTQYF	.	TRBV30	TRBJ2-3	.